These 4 T cell receptor beta chains share one sample of origin, sequenced in a study of control samples from healthy donors and cancer patients. Here immunoSEQ multiplex PCR was the method, and the copy in TCRdb shows in-frame clones only, minus some. The data include 150,000 to 200,000 clones; the top ten clones carry under 2.5%. The sequenced material came from blood. The receptors derive from a woman aged 25 to 39 in good health.

V and J are TRBV11-2 and TRBJ1-3; D remains ambiguous. In germline, CDR1 is SGHAT, CDR2 FQNNGV. V gave up 2 bases and J gave up 4 bases, with 3 bases separating them. This CDR3 has 12 residues. The CDR3 bases are TGTGCCAGCAGCTTAATGGGAAACACCATATATTTT. Amino acids: CASSLMGNTIYF.

The chain employs TRBV6-5 and TRBJ2-7; either TRBD1 or TRBD2 may fit D (8 bases each). This CDR3 has 14 residues. The germline V and J ends were trimmed by 8 bases and 4 bases, with 18 bases remaining between them. Germline values: CDR1 MNHEY, CDR2 SVGAGI. Written as DNA, the CDR3 is TGTGCCAGCTCCCAGGGGGCGGGGGGATACGAGCAGTACTTC. Translating gives CASSQGAGGYEQYF.

The chain carries TRBV11-3 and TRBJ2-3, with D possibly matching TRBD2 (5 bases). V was cut by 5 bases and J by 1 base, with 16 bases left in between. The CDR3 has 16 amino acids. Germline-derived CDR1 and CDR2 are SGHNT and YENEEA. This CDR3 reads CASSLGVGPGTDTQYF. The CDR3, as DNA: TGTGCCAGCAGCCTCGGGGTTGGGCCTGGCACAGATACGCAGTATTTT.

V gene TRBV2 combines with J gene TRBJ1-2; D might be TRBD1 (5 bases). The CDR3 has 15 residues. CDR1 SNHLY and CDR2 FYNNEI come from the germline V gene. V was shortened by 5 bases and J by 4 bases, with 17 bases between the two germline ends. CDR3 loop: CASSLQSPGGYGYTF. The CDR3 DNA is TGTGCCAGCAGTCTACAGTCCCCCGGGGGCTATGGCTACACCTTC.